These T cell receptor beta chains were read from a single sample in a study of blood T cell repertoires in COVID-19. Data came from immunoSEQ multiplex PCR; TCRdb stores just in-frame clones and leaves some out. The table includes 190,000 or so clones, approximately 90% detected once. The sample comprised peripheral blood. Receptor source: a woman between 18 and 30 years old who had recovered from COVID-19. CDR3s leave out the opening cysteine and the closing phenylalanine or tryptophan.

v_call,j_call,cdr3_aa
TRBV28,TRBJ1-1,ASSYVGAGNTEAF
TRBV27,TRBJ2-7,ASSLVAGREQY
TRBV3-1/TRBV3-2,TRBJ2-1,ASSSLNRDSFPNEQF
TRBV5-8,TRBJ1-2,ASSFTGLGYGYT
TRBV7-2,TRBJ1-5,ASSLGGYQPQH
TRBV5-6,TRBJ1-2,ASSPDRGYGYT
TRBV27,TRBJ2-1,ASSLGTSGSSYNEQF
TRBV7-2,TRBJ1-1,ASTSGGWNTEAF
TRBV5-1,TRBJ2-1,ASSFDLRLAGLYNEQF
TRBV4-3,TRBJ1-6,ASSRDSGNSPLH
TRBV27,TRBJ1-2,ASGGVNNYGYT
TRBV9,TRBJ2-1,ASSVEGTGVEQF
TRBV30,TRBJ2-2,AWSVMRRNTGELF
TRBV7-2,TRBJ1-2,ASSSQGQPYGYT
TRBV18,TRBJ2-3,ASSHLGQHTDTQY
TRBV6-2/TRBV6-3,TRBJ2-5,ASSEREHETQY
TRBV5-8,TRBJ2-4,ASSSSTRKTNIQY
TRBV7-3,TRBJ2-3,ASSLTSSRTDTQY
TRBV7-9,TRBJ1-5,ASSFSGENQPQH
TRBV10-3,TRBJ2-1,AISEGQGGNEQF